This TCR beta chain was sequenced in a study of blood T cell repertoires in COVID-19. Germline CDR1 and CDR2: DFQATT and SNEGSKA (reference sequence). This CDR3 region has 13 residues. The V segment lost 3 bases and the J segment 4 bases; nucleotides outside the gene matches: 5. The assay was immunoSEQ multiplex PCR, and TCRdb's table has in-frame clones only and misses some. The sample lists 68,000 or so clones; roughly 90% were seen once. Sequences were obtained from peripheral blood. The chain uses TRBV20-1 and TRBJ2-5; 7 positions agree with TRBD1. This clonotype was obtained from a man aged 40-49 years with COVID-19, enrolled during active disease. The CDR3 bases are TGCAGTGCTAGTTGGGACAGTGGAGAGACCCAGTACTTC. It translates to CSASWDSGETQYF.